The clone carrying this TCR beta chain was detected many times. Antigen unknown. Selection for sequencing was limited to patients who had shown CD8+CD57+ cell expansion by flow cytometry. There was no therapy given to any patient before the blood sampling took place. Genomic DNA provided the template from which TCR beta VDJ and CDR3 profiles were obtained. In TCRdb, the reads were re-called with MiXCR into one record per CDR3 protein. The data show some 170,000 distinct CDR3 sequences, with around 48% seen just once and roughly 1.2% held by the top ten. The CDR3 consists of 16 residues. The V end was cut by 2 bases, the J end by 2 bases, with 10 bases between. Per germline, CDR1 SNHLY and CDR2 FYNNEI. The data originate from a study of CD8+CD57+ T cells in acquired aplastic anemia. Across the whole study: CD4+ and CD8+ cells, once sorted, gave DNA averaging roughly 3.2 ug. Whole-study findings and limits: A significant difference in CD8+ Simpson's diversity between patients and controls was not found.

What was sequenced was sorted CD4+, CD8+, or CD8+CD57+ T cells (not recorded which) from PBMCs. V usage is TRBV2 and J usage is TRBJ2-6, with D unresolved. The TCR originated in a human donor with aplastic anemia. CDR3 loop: CASSELVHPGANVLTF. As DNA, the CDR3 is TGTGCCAGCAGTGAATTAGTACACCCTGGGGCCAACGTCCTGACTTTC. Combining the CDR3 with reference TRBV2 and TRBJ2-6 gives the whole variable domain EPEVTQTPSHQVTQMGQEVILRCVPISNHLYFYWYRQILGQKVEFLVSFYNNEISEKSEIFDDQFSVERPDGSNFTLKIRSTKLEDSAMYFCASSELVHPGANVLTFGAGSRLTVL.